This TCR beta chain was obtained from a study of a mutant IDH1 vaccine in newly diagnosed glioma (dated by TCRdb to the early 2020s). Regarding the complete study: Vaccination started 4-6 weeks after radiotherapy alone, or was given together with temozolomide cycles in the groups whose treatment included chemotherapy. Of the approximately 33 treated patients, 62.5% were male and around 40% were female, and a mean age of approximately 40 years was recorded. Prior to enrollment, patients had been given standard therapy consisting of radiotherapy alone, temozolomide alone, or radiochemotherapy with temozolomide, with the combination given to most patients. The week-35 safety follow-up took place at visit V12, and the week-47 end of study took place at visit V13. Peripheral blood was collected at six visits: V03 (baseline), V05, V07, V10, V12 and V13. Longitudinal TCRB deep sequencing was performed for about two dozen treated patients wherever samples were available for exploratory analyses. Broader findings and caveats from the paper: Pseudoprogression appeared unrelated to alterations in the top peripheral T cell clonotypes detected by TCRB sequencing. Selection of PBMC samples for TCRB deep sequencing was based on availability. The authors noted that analyses of patient blood samples could not be reproduced because of sample limitations. Immune responses induced by the vaccine were seen in approximately 93% of patients across multiple MHC alleles.

About this clone itself: Its antigen is still unknown. No quality values exist for individual bases; no much larger clone is one base distant.

The label giving this sample's time point can be read as: week 35, safety follow-up. Each vaccine dose, consisting of 300 ug of a 20-mer mutant IDH1 peptide in Montanide, was administered subcutaneously with topical imiquimod. Patients received eight vaccinations in weeks 1, 3, 5, 7, 11, 15, 19 and 23, corresponding to visits V03 through V10. Newly diagnosed WHO grade 3 or 4 IDH1-mutant astrocytomas showing loss of nuclear ATRX were present in the donors. The samples were drawn from NOA16, a multicentre, single-arm, open-label phase I trial in Germany that tested a mutant IDH1 peptide vaccine in humans for the first time. Genomic DNA for TCRB sequencing was extracted from EDTA blood using the DNeasy Blood and Tissue Kit. Library preparation was by the immunoSEQ multiplex PCR assay. Rearranged TCR beta chain sequences were amplified with the hsTCRB Kit following the manufacturer's protocol. An Illumina MiSeq was used to sequence the TCRB libraries. In the paper's pipeline: The kit vendor's proprietary platform handled demultiplexing, trimming and gene mapping. TCRdb retrieved this table from immuneACCESS and kept in-frame rearrangements only. Not all clones are present; in checked studies, unresolved V genes account for under half, and no reason is known for the remainder. V, J and clone size were drawn from that table, and D and trimming were deduced from the DNA. Counted in this sample were 45,000 to 60,000 clones; more than 70% of them appeared once. The ten largest clones represent around 5.4% of the sample.

The germline V end is reduced by 8 bases and the J end by 7 bases; junction bases left unmatched: 12. The CDR3 measures 15 amino acids from cysteine to phenylalanine. The only DNA kept is the CDR3, 45 bases in frame from the first base. CDR1 and CDR2 are drawn from the germline V gene: SNHLY, FYNNEI. The TCR sequence derives from a woman between 40 and 50 years old with glioma. The V gene is TRBV2 and the J gene is TRBJ2-2; the central 8 bases match TRBD1. Sequenced here: PBMCs, sampled from a glioma patient whose treatment included an IDH1 peptide vaccine. The nucleotide sequence reads as follows: TGTGCCAGCGGGCTCTCAGGGGGCGCAGGCGGGGAGCTGTTTTTT. The encoded protein is CASGLSGGAGGELFF.